Listed below are T cell receptor beta chains from one sample, sequenced in a study of T-cell reconstitution after alpha-beta-depleted transplantation in children. TCRdb ran MiXCR on the PCR reads and lists one entry per CDR3 protein. The data show roughly 240,000 distinct CDR3 sequences, 7.5% to 9.5% seen once. The starting material was PBMCs, mostly from graft donor cells, obtained 180 days after TCRalphabeta/CD19-depleted stem cell transplant. The receptor set was obtained from a male patient between 10 and 17 years old who had a stem cell transplant for acute lymphoblastic leukemia, so the T cells may come from the graft donor. Both conserved end residues are part of each CDR3. The D gene is left open where the match is weak. Expanded clones are given a class, and other clones once, few, many or no size at all.

>many|TRBV12-3/TRBV12-4|TRBJ2-2|NA
CASNVLGAGELFF
TGTGCCAGCAACGTCCTGGGCGCCGGGGAGCTGTTTTTT
>many|TRBV7-3|TRBJ1-2|NA
CASSKGSGEPGYGYTF
TGTGCCAGCAGCAAGGGGAGCGGTGAGCCAGGATATGGCTACACCTTC
>many|TRBV5-6|TRBJ2-7|NA
CASSSRRGEYEQYF
TGTGCCAGCAGCTCCAGGCGAGGGGAGTACGAGCAGTACTTC
>many|TRBV29-1|TRBJ1-3|NA
CSVEEGVGNTIYF
TGCAGCGTTGAAGAGGGGGTCGGAAACACCATATATTTT
>many|TRBV5-6|TRBJ2-5|TRBD2
CASSWGDFLAGRETQYF
TGTGCCAGCAGCTGGGGGGACTTCCTAGCGGGAAGGGAGACCCAGTACTTC
>many|TRBV15|TRBJ2-3|NA
CATSIGGGGTDTQYF
TGTGCCACCAGCATCGGAGGAGGGGGCACAGATACGCAGTATTTT
>NA|TRBV3-1|TRBJ2-4|NA
CACSQEDPENIQYF
TGTGCCTGCTCCCAGGAGGACCCCGAAAACATTCAGTACTTC
>many|TRBV7-9|TRBJ1-5|NA
CASSHSAGLNQPQHF
TGTGCCAGCAGCCACTCGGCGGGACTTAATCAGCCCCAGCATTTT
>many|TRBV13|TRBJ1-1|NA
CASSLARVEAFF
TGTGCCAGCAGCTTAGCACGGGTGGAAGCTTTCTTT
>many|TRBV20-1|TRBJ2-5|TRBD1
CSAPGTAQETQYF
TGCAGTGCTCCCGGGACAGCGCAAGAGACCCAGTACTTC
>few|TRBV24-1|TRBJ1-6|NA
CATSVSGSPLHF
TGTGCCACCAGTGTCAGCGGGTCACCCCTCCACTTT
>many|TRBV10-3|TRBJ2-7|NA
CAISESIHFSYEQYF
TGTGCCATCAGTGAGTCGATCCATTTTTCCTACGAGCAGTACTTC
>NA|TRBV7-9|TRBJ1-4|TRBD1
CASSFLLWTGNEKLFF
TGTGCCAGCAGCTTCCTCCTCTGGACAGGGAATGAAAAACTGTTTTTT
>many|TRBV27|TRBJ1-6|NA
CASSLTKGGTSPLHF
TGTGCCAGCAGTTTAACGAAGGGGGGCACTTCACCCCTCCACTTT
>many|TRBV29-1|TRBJ1-3|NA
CSVSTGRVGNTIYF
TGCAGCGTATCCACAGGGAGGGTTGGAAACACCATATATTTT
>many|TRBV5-1|TRBJ1-2|NA
CASSEVPPNYGYTF
TGCGCCAGTTCCGAGGTTCCTCCTAACTATGGCTACACCTTC
>many|TRBV5-4|TRBJ1-1|NA
CASSFSLSGSTEAFF
TGTGCCAGCTCCTTTAGCCTTTCCGGAAGTACTGAAGCTTTCTTT
>many|TRBV12-3/TRBV12-4|TRBJ2-7|NA
CASSPPSNEQYF
TGTGCCAGCAGTCCCCCAAGTAACGAGCAGTACTTC
>few|TRBV7-9|TRBJ2-1|TRBD1
CASSLASTGVNEQFF
TGTGCCAGCAGCTTAGCGTCAACAGGGGTCAATGAGCAGTTCTTC
>many|TRBV25-1|TRBJ2-2|NA
CASSEYGGELFF
TGTGCCAGCAGTGAATACGGCGGGGAGCTGTTTTTT
>many|TRBV29-1|TRBJ2-2|NA
CSVGRNTGELFF
TGCAGCGTTGGGAGGAACACCGGGGAGCTGTTTTTT
>many|TRBV12-3/TRBV12-4|TRBJ2-2|NA
CASSRTTPNTGELFF
TGTGCCAGCAGCCGGACTACCCCGAACACCGGGGAGCTGTTTTTT
>many|TRBV28|TRBJ1-5|NA
CASSFLGANQPQHF
TGTGCCAGCAGTTTTCTGGGGGCTAATCAGCCCCAGCATTTT